Ten or more counts support the clone carrying this T cell receptor (beta chain). Its target is not known. This entry comes from a study of CD8+CD57+ T cells in acquired aplastic anemia. Whoever was chosen for sequencing had shown CD8+CD57+ cell expansion by flow cytometry. Patients had received no therapy at the time of blood sampling. Genomic DNA provided the template from which TCR beta VDJ and CDR3 profiles were obtained. TCRdb re-called the reads through MiXCR, storing one row per CDR3 protein. The profile shows about 290,000 distinct CDR3 sequences, under 65% of them singletons. The V and J ends lost 5 bases and 6 bases respectively, with 10 bases between them. Germline loops: CDR1 SGHVS, CDR2 FQNEAQ. This CDR3 has 12 residues. Overall study findings and caveats: The study identified more than 25 CD8+ CDR3 sequences shared by patients and controls.

The clonotype comes from a human donor with aplastic anemia. The sequencing sample was made of sorted CD4+, CD8+, or CD8+CD57+ T cells (not recorded which) from PBMCs. The V gene is TRBV7-8, the J gene TRBJ1-1; D gene unclear. The CDR3 here is CASSPLPPEAFF. The DNA of the CDR3 is TGTGCCAGCAGCCCGCTCCCCCCTGAAGCTTTCTTT.